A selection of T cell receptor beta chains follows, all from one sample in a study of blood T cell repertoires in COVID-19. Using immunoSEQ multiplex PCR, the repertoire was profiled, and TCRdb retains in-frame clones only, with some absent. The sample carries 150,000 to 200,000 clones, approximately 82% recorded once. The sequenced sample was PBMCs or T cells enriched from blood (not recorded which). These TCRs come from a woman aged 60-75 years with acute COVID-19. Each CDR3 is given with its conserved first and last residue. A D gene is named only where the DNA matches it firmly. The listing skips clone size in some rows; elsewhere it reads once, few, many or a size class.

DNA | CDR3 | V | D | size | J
TGTGCCAGCAGCTTAGGATCTCGGACAGACCCTACCTACGAGCAGTACTTC | CASSLGSRTDPTYEQYF | TRBV11-2 | . | once | TRBJ2-7
TGCGCCAGCAGCTTGAGGACGGACGGGGGTTACGGCTACACCTTC | CASSLRTDGGYGYTF | TRBV5-1 | . | . | TRBJ1-2
TGTGCCACCTCGAAAGGGGGACCTGGGCAAGAGACCCAGTACTTC | CATSKGGPGQETQYF | TRBV24-1 | . | once | TRBJ2-5
TGTGCCAGCAGTCGACAGGGGGCGGGTGAAGCTTTCTTT | CASSRQGAGEAFF | TRBV12-3/TRBV12-4 | TRBD1 | . | TRBJ1-1
TGTGCCATCAGTGAAAAGCGGGGGGAAGAGACCCAGTACTTC | CAISEKRGEETQYF | TRBV10-3 | TRBD2 | . | TRBJ2-5
TGTGCCAGCAGCTCCCTCGCGCTAGCGGGGGGGCTGAACACCGGGGAGCTGTTTTTT | CASSSLALAGGLNTGELFF | TRBV7-2 | TRBD2 | . | TRBJ2-2
TGTGCCAGCACCTCCAGCAGGGGTGGCTACACCTTC | CASTSSRGGYTF | TRBV12-3/TRBV12-4 | . | few | TRBJ1-2
TGTGCCAGCAGCTTAACGACTAGCTCCTACAATGAGCAGTTCTTC | CASSLTTSSYNEQFF | TRBV7-2 | . | once | TRBJ2-1
TGTGCCAGCAGCTTAATGGGTGGCGGACTAAGCTCTGGAAACACCATATATTTT | CASSLMGGGLSSGNTIYF | TRBV13 | . | . | TRBJ1-3
TGTGCCAGCAGCCCAGGGACAGGGAAAAACATTCAGTACTTC | CASSPGTGKNIQYF | TRBV7-2 | TRBD1 | once | TRBJ2-4
TGTGCCAGCAGTTCCGTGCCGGGTTTGGTAGATGGCTACACCTTC | CASSSVPGLVDGYTF | TRBV27 | . | . | TRBJ1-2
TGCAGCGTCAGACTAGCCAGGGACGGGACCCAGTACTTC | CSVRLARDGTQYF | TRBV29-1 | TRBD2 | once | TRBJ2-5
TGTGCCAGCTCACCACCGGGAGAAGGGGGAGAGACCCAGTACTTC | CASSPPGEGGETQYF | TRBV18 | . | . | TRBJ2-5
TGTGCCAGCAGCCCGGGACAGACCGGAACTGAAGCTTTCTTT | CASSPGQTGTEAFF | TRBV7-8 | TRBD1 | once | TRBJ1-1
TGCGCCAGCAGCCAAGATGGTCAGGGTGACTATGGCTACACCTTC | CASSQDGQGDYGYTF | TRBV4-3 | . | . | TRBJ1-2
TGCGCCAGCAGCTTGTTCCAGTCCCAAGAGACCCAGTACTTC | CASSLFQSQETQYF | TRBV5-1 | . | . | TRBJ2-5
TGTGCCAGCAGCGTCCTTGCGGGGGGACAAGAGACCCAGTACTTC | CASSVLAGGQETQYF | TRBV5-6 | TRBD2 | . | TRBJ2-5